Presented here are 32 T cell receptor beta chains from one specimen sequenced in a study of cytomegalovirus exposure and HLA in healthy donors. Amplification used 60 Vbeta primers and 13 Jbeta primers. Clones were read by immunoSEQ multiplex PCR, and TCRdb kept only the in-frame ones, dropping some. The table lists roughly 90,000 clones, approximately 69% of them singletons. Material: PBMCs. The receptors shown here come from a man younger than 45 in good health and CMV-seropositive.

The J gene is TRBJ2-7, the V gene TRBV6-5; no reliable D call. The CDR3 consists of 13 residues. Germline V gives CDR1 MNHEY, CDR2 SVGAGI. Trimming took off 0 bases at V and 4 bases at J, with 7 bases between the two ends. In nucleotides, the CDR3 is TGTGCCAGCAGTTACTCACAGATATACGAGCAGTACTTC. Protein: CASSYSQIYEQYF.

This chain uses TRBV5-6 with TRBJ2-5; maybe TRBD2 (5 bases). The assigned J gene may be wrong: the sequence end matches TRBJ2-7 better. Per germline, CDR1 SGHDT and CDR2 YYEEEE. This CDR3 has 17 residues. The CDR3 nucleotides are TGTGCCAGCAGCCAGATCGGCGAGGGTATACCCCCCTACGAGCAGTACTTC. Amino acids: CASSQIGEGIPPYEQYF.

The chain has TRBV11-3 and TRBJ2-1; 7 bases are a match to TRBD1. CDR1 is SGHNT and CDR2 is YENEEA in the germline V gene. CDR3 length: 14 amino acids. The trim removed 8 bases at V and 3 bases at J, leaving 7 bases unmatched. CDR3 bases: TGTGCCAGCGGATCCGGGACAGTCTACAATGAGCAGTTCTTC. Its protein is CASGSGTVYNEQFF.

This chain joins TRBV6-6 and TRBJ2-5; 7 bases map to TRBD2. Germline loops: CDR1 MNHNY, CDR2 SVGAGI (reference sequence). This CDR3 spans 14 amino acids. V gave up 1 base and J gave up 5 bases; unmatched junction bases: 4. The CDR3 nucleotides read TGTGCCAGCAGTTACTTAGCGGGCGCGGAGACCCAGTACTTC. Its translation: CASSYLAGAETQYF.

Only a few counts were recorded for this clone. The V gene is TRBV19, the J gene TRBJ1-2; the D is unclear. Germline CDR1 is LNHDA and CDR2 is SQIVND (reference sequence). The CDR3 loop spans 13 amino acids. Trimming left V 2 bases short and J 4 bases short, with 8 bases between. This chain's CDR3 is CASSISPVYGYTF. The CDR3 DNA follows: TGTGCCAGTAGTATATCCCCCGTCTATGGCTACACCTTC.

The V gene is TRBV27, the J gene TRBJ1-1; 7 bases are a match to TRBD1. CDR3 length: 13 amino acids. Trimming removed 3 bases from V and 10 bases from J; junction bases left unmatched: 8. CDR1 and CDR2 (germline): MNHEY, SMNVEV (reference sequence). As DNA, the CDR3 is TGTGCCAGCAGTTTTTTAGGGGGCTACGGAGCTTTCTTT. Translating it yields CASSFLGGYGAFF.

CDR3 nucleotides: TGTGCCAGCAGCGCAATCCGGGACAGGGTAGGGGAAAAACTGTTTTTT. Translation gives CASSAIRDRVGEKLFF. This chain links TRBV5-6 with TRBJ1-4; 9 nucleotides align to TRBD1. CDR1 and CDR2 from the germline V gene are SGHDT and YYEEEE. The CDR3 sequence is 16 residues long. With 4 bases clipped from V and 8 bases from J, the junction kept 12 bases outside the gene matches.

The CDR3 DNA is TGTGCCAGTAGTATGCCCCAAGCGGGCACCAGACGTTACGAGCAGTACTTC. This translates into CASSMPQAGTRRYEQYF. J is TRBJ2-7 and V is TRBV19; possibly TRBD2 for D (6 bases). V shed 3 bases and J shed 4 bases, with 22 bases lying between them. CDR1 is LNHDA, CDR2 SQIVND, per germline (reference sequence). The CDR3 runs to 17 residues.

The chain joins TRBV6-5 to TRBJ2-2, with 13 bases identical to TRBD2. V shed 5 bases and J 8 bases; nucleotides not matched to a gene: 5. This CDR3 contains 15 residues. In germline, CDR1 is MNHEY, CDR2 SVGAGI. The CDR3 spells CASSGTSGDVGELFF. The CDR3 nucleotides read TGTGCCAGCAGTGGGACTAGCGGGGACGTGGGGGAGCTGTTTTTT.

The V and J genes are TRBV28 and TRBJ2-1; 9 bases align to TRBD1. CDR1 and CDR2 (germline): MDHEN, SYDVKM. The CDR3 loop spans 14 amino acids. The ends lost 11 bases at V and 1 base at J; junction bases unmatched: 6. CDR3: CAGKTGGSYNEQFF. CDR3 in DNA: TGTGCCGGGAAGACAGGGGGTTCCTACAATGAGCAGTTCTTC.

The chain carries TRBV4-2 and TRBJ1-6; D is unclear. Germline values: CDR1 LGHNA, CDR2 YNFKEQ. Trimming shortened V by 5 bases and J by 0 bases, and 17 bases separated the two germline ends. There are 18 residues in the CDR3. The CDR3 bases are TGTGCCAGCAGCTCCCGAGGTGGCGGGAGCTCCTATAATTCACCCCTCCACTTT. Translated, it gives CASSSRGGGSSYNSPLHF.

The V and J genes are TRBV6-1 and TRBJ1-2, with 8 bases matching TRBD1. With 3 bases clipped from V and 4 bases from J, the junction kept 7 bases outside the gene matches. The germline gives CDR1 MNHNS, CDR2 SASEGT. This CDR3 comprises 15 residues. CDR3 region: CASSDTPGQVYGYTF. The CDR3 DNA reads TGTGCCAGCAGTGACACCCCGGGACAGGTCTATGGCTACACCTTC.

This chain joins TRBV5-5 and TRBJ1-5; D possibly corresponds to TRBD1 (5 bases). Trimming shortened V by 3 bases and J by 7 bases, and 20 bases separated the two germline ends. Germline V gene sequence: CDR1 SGHKS, CDR2 YYEKEE (reference sequence). The length of the CDR3 is 16 residues. CDR3 nucleotides: TGTGCCAGCAGCTCAAGCGGAGGGGAGGTCTGGCAGCCCCAGCATTTT. It translates to CASSSSGGEVWQPQHF.

This sequence joins TRBV6-5 and TRBJ1-2; D is ambiguous. The V gene lost 0 bases and the J gene lost 8 bases, with 10 bases spanning the gap. The germline gives CDR1 MNHEY, CDR2 SVGAGI. The CDR3 length is 13 residues. Written as DNA, the CDR3 is TGTGCCAGCAGTTACTCGCTTCAGGCGGGCTACACCTTC. It is translated as CASSYSLQAGYTF.

This chain uses TRBV29-1 with TRBJ2-1, with TRBD2 matching 8 bases. CDR1 and CDR2 from the germline V gene are SQVTM and ANQGSEA. This CDR3 has 14 amino acids. The ends lost 4 bases at V and 3 bases at J; junction bases unmatched: 5. The CDR3 region has the DNA TGCAGCGTTGTAGATAGCGGGAACTACAATGAGCAGTTCTTC. Residues: CSVVDSGNYNEQFF.

Note on this clone: The sample holds other DNA sequences that translate to the same CDR3. The chain links TRBV7-3 to TRBJ2-3; 9 bases agree with TRBD2. V gave up 2 bases and J gave up 6 bases; unmatched junction bases: 3. CDR1 and CDR2 (germline): SGHTA, FQGTGA. The CDR3 is 14 residues long. The CDR3 sequence is CASSLAGGRDTQYF. DNA of the CDR3: TGTGCCAGCAGCTTAGCGGGAGGGCGGGATACGCAGTATTTT. The variable domain in full, with the rest retrieved from reference TRBV7-3 and TRBJ2-3, is GAGVSQTPSNKVTEKGKYVELRCDPISGHTALYWYRQSLGQGPEFLIYFQGTGAADDSGLPNDRFFAVRPEGSVSTLKIQRTERGDSAVYLCASSLAGGRDTQYFGPGTRLTVL.

The table lists this clone with a few counts. The V gene is TRBV2, the J gene TRBJ2-7; 7 bases are shared with TRBD1. From germline, CDR1 is SNHLY and CDR2 FYNNEI. The CDR3 totals 13 residues. The ends lost 1 base at V and 6 bases at J; junction bases unmatched: 3. CDR3 in amino acids: CASSEERGREQYF. In DNA form, the CDR3 reads TGTGCCAGCAGTGAAGAAAGGGGGCGCGAGCAGTACTTC. Full variable domain (remainder filled in from reference TRBV2 and TRBJ2-7): EPEVTQTPSHQVTQMGQEVILRCVPISNHLYFYWYRQILGQKVEFLVSFYNNEISEKSEIFDDQFSVERPDGSNFTLKIRSTKLEDSAMYFCASSEERGREQYFGPGTRLTVT.

In its sample, this clone was seen once. The chain links TRBV5-1 to TRBJ1-2, with unresolved D. The germline CDR1 and CDR2 sequences are SGHRS and YFSETQ. Trimming shortened V by 0 bases and J by 4 bases, and 7 bases separated the two germline ends. The CDR3 sequence is 13 residues long. The CDR3 protein is CASSLDTAYGYTF. The CDR3 nucleotides are TGCGCCAGCAGCTTGGACACAGCCTATGGCTACACCTTC.

This clone was found once. CDR3 sequence reads: CASSSDRSNEKLFF. For the CDR3, the DNA is TGCGCCAGCAGCTCTGACAGATCTAATGAAAAACTGTTTTTT. The chain joins TRBV5-1 to TRBJ1-4; D may be TRBD1 (5 bases). Germline V lookup: CDR1 SGHRS, CDR2 YFSETQ. The length of the CDR3 is 14 residues. V was clipped by 3 bases and J by 3 bases, with 9 bases between them.

V and J are TRBV5-1 and TRBJ1-2; TRBD1 matches at 7 bases. The V segment lost 1 base and the J segment 7 bases; nucleotides outside the gene matches: 7. Germline assignment: CDR1 SGHRS and CDR2 YFSETQ. This CDR3 contains 14 residues. CDR3 sequence: CASSLIQGGSGYTF. The CDR3 DNA reads TGCGCCAGCAGCTTGATTCAGGGGGGCTCTGGCTACACCTTC.

V is TRBV4-2 and J is TRBJ2-1, with D possibly being TRBD2 (7 bases). The germline CDR1 and CDR2 sequences are LGHNA and YNFKEQ. V was clipped by 0 bases and J by 8 bases, with 14 bases between them. The CDR3 has 15 amino acids. Here the CDR3 DNA reads TGTGCCAGCAGCCAAGAACCGACGGGGGGCCATGAGCAGTTCTTC. It codes for CASSQEPTGGHEQFF.

V usage is TRBV21-1 and J usage is TRBJ1-5; no DNA check was done on the table's D call, TRBD1. TRBV21-1 is an annotated pseudogene. This CDR3 spans 15 amino acids. The DNA of the CDR3 is TGTGCCAGCAGCAATGAGACAGGGAGCAATCAGCCCCAGCATTTT. It translates to CASSNETGSNQPQHF.

This chain connects TRBV5-1 to TRBJ2-1; tentatively, D is TRBD2 (6 bases). The CDR3 totals 15 residues. Germline V lookup: CDR1 SGHRS, CDR2 YFSETQ. The ends were cut back, 3 bases at V and 9 bases at J, with 19 bases in the middle. CDR3 sequence: CASSYSSEARGEQFF. Written as DNA, the CDR3 is TGCGCCAGCAGCTACTCTAGCGAAGCGAGAGGTGAGCAGTTCTTC.

V usage is TRBV7-7 and J usage is TRBJ2-5, with TRBD2 matching over 13 bases. This CDR3 spans 18 amino acids. From germline, CDR1 is SSHAT and CDR2 FNYEAQ (reference sequence). J lost 4 bases, V lost 4 bases, and 12 bases had no gene match. CDR3 loop: CASSWGQWTSGSLETQYF. The CDR3, as DNA: TGTGCCAGCAGCTGGGGACAGTGGACTAGCGGGAGTCTAGAGACCCAGTACTTC.

The chain is built from TRBV11-2 and TRBJ2-3, with 11 nucleotides matching TRBD2. The CDR3 spans 15 residues. The germline V gene has CDR1 SGHAT and CDR2 FQNNGV. The J segment lost 4 bases and the V segment lost 5 bases, leaving 5 bases of the junction unmatched. CDR3 nucleotides: TGTGCCAGCAGCCTCCTAGCGGGGGGTTCAGATACGCAGTATTTT. Translated, it gives CASSLLAGGSDTQYF.

The chain is built from TRBV5-1 and TRBJ1-5; TRBD1 matches at 9 bases. V lost 4 bases, J lost 3 bases, and 5 bases stayed unmatched. The germline gives CDR1 SGHRS, CDR2 YFSETQ. This CDR3 comprises 15 residues. CDR3 protein: CASSGGTGHNQPQHF. In DNA, the CDR3 is TGCGCCAGCAGCGGTGGGACAGGGCACAATCAGCCCCAGCATTTT.

The chain uses TRBV27 and TRBJ2-7; 7 bases map to TRBD1. With V trimmed by 6 bases and J by 3 bases, 5 bases remained unmatched. The CDR3 consists of 13 residues. The germline CDR1 and CDR2 sequences are MNHEY and SMNVEV (reference sequence). The CDR3 DNA is TGTGCCAGCAGCCAAAGACAGGGCTACGAGCAGTACTTC. It specifies CASSQRQGYEQYF.

The rearrangement joins TRBV6-6 to TRBJ1-5, with TRBD1 matching over 7 bases. The length of the CDR3 is 15 residues. The V gene's germline CDR1 is MNHNY and CDR2 SVGAGI (reference sequence). Trimming removed 4 bases from V and 1 base from J; junction bases left unmatched: 4. The CDR3: CASSLTGLSNQPQHF. CDR3 DNA sequence: TGTGCCAGCAGTTTGACAGGGTTGAGCAATCAGCCCCAGCATTTT.

This clone showed up just a few times. The chain links TRBV5-5 to TRBJ1-1, with no clear D. CDR1 and CDR2 (germline): SGHKS, YYEKEE (reference sequence). The CDR3 totals 14 residues. Trimming took 0 bases from V and 2 from J, leaving 8 bases between them. The CDR3 region is CASSLGGLNTEAFF. The DNA for the CDR3 is TGTGCCAGCAGCTTGGGCGGATTAAACACTGAAGCTTTCTTT.

The chain combines TRBV4-2 with TRBJ2-7; 10 positions agree with TRBD2. Germline-derived CDR1 and CDR2 are LGHNA and YNFKEQ. V lost 4 bases and J lost 2; bases outside the gene matches: 5. This CDR3 is built from 15 residues. The CDR3 loop is CASSLPSGGAYEQYF. CDR3 DNA sequence: TGTGCCAGCAGCCTACCTAGCGGGGGAGCCTACGAGCAGTACTTC.

The V gene is TRBV6-5, the J gene TRBJ2-6; D possibly corresponds to TRBD1 (5 bases). CDR1 and CDR2 (germline): MNHEY, SVGAGI. The length of the CDR3 is 16 residues. Trimming shortened V by 4 bases and J by 4 bases, and 14 bases separated the two germline ends. The DNA for the CDR3 is TGTGCCAGCAGTTTCACCCAGGGCGGCGGGGCCAACGTCCTGACTTTC. Its protein product is CASSFTQGGGANVLTF.

This chain connects TRBV2 to TRBJ2-5, with D tentatively TRBD2 (5 bases). CDR3 size: 12 residues. Germline-derived CDR1 and CDR2 are SNHLY and FYNNEI. Between the trimmed V and J ends, which lost 8 bases and 9 bases, there was a span of 16 bases. This CDR3 reads CASGLLQEAQYF. In nucleotides, the CDR3 is TGTGCCAGCGGGCTACTCCAGGAGGCCCAGTACTTC.